The present TCR beta chain was sequenced within a study of shared clonotypes between healthy human individuals. Overall study: The study drew on a couple of women and three men aged 18 to 49 as donors.

Terminally differentiated effector memory CD45RA+ cells were left out of the naive CD8 fraction, which was CD45RO-negative and positively selected for CCR7. Libraries were prepared by immunoSEQ multiplex PCR; TCRdb keeps only in-frame clonotypes and omits some of them. The table lists about 2.1 million clones, about 94% of them singletons, with about 1.6% in the top ten. The CDR3 extends over 14 amino acids. V lost 0 bases to trimming and J lost 4 bases, with 7 bases between them. Germline lookup yields CDR1 MNHNY and CDR2 SVGAGI (reference sequence). J is TRBJ1-3 and V is TRBV6-6; D gene uncertain. Material: naive CD8+ T cells from PBMCs. The sequence came from a man between 18 and 29 years old in good health. Some clones in this sample may be carry-over from other donors' samples. The CDR3 DNA sequence: TGTGCCAGCAGTTACTCAAACGAGGGAAACACCATATATTTT. This translates into CASSYSNEGNTIYF.